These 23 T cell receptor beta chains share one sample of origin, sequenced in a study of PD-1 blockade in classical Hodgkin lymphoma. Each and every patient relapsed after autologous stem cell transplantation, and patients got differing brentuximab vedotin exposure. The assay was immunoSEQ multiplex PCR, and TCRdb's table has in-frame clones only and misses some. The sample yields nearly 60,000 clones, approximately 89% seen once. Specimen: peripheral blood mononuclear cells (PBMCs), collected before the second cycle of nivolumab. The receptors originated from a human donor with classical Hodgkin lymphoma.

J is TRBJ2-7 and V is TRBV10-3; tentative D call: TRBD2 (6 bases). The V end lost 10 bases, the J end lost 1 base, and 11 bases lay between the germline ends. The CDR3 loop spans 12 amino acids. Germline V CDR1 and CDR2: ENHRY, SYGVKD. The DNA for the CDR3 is TGTGCCACCGCGGGACCGTCCTACGAGCAGTACTTC. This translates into CATAGPSYEQYF.

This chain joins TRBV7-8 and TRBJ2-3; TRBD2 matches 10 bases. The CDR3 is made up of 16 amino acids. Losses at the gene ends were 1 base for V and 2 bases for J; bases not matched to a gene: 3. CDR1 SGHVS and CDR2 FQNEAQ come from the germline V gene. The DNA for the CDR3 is TGTGCCAGCAGCTTAGGGACTAGCGGTTACACAGATACGCAGTATTTT. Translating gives CASSLGTSGYTDTQYF.

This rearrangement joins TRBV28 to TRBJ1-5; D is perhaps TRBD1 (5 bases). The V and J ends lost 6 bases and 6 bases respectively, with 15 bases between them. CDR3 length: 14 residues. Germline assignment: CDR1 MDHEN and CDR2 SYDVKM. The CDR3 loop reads CASSLFGGTQPQHF. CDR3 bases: TGTGCCAGCAGCCTTTTCGGGGGAACTCAGCCCCAGCATTTT.

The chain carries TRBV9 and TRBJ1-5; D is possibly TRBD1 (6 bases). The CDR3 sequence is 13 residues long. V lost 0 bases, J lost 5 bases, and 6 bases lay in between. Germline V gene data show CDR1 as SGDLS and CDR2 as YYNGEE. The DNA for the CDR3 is TGTGCCAGCAGCGTAGCAGGGGATCAGCCCCAGCATTTT. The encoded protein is CASSVAGDQPQHF.

CDR3 bases: TGTGCCGGGACGGAGGGGGGAGTGAATCAGCCCCAGCATTTT. This translates into CAGTEGGVNQPQHF. The V and J genes are TRBV28 and TRBJ1-5, with D perhaps matching TRBD1 (6 bases). Germline loops: CDR1 MDHEN, CDR2 SYDVKM. This CDR3 is 14 amino acids long. Trimming pared 11 bases from V and 4 bases from J, leaving 18 bases between.

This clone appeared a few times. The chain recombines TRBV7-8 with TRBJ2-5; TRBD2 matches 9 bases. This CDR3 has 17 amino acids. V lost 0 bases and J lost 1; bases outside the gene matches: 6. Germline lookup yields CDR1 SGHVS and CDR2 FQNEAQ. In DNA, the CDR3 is TGTGCCAGCAGCTTAGCAGGCCTAGCGGGGACCCAAGAGACCCAGTACTTC. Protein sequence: CASSLAGLAGTQETQYF.

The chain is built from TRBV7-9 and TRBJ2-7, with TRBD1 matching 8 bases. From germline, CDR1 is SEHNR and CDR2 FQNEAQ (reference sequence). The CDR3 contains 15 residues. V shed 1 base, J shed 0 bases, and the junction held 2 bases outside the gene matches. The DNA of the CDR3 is TGTGCCAGCAGCTTAGGTACAGGGGGCTCCTACGAGCAGTACTTC. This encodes CASSLGTGGSYEQYF.

In DNA form, the CDR3 reads TGTGCCAGCAGCTTAGGGTCGGGGGCTCTAAATACATACGAGCAGTACTTC. This gives the protein CASSLGSGALNTYEQYF. The chain uses TRBV7-8 and TRBJ2-7; TRBD1 or TRBD2 may be the D gene (6 bases each). The CDR3 has 17 residues. The germline V and J ends were trimmed by 1 base and 4 bases, with 20 bases remaining between them. The germline gives CDR1 SGHVS, CDR2 FQNEAQ.

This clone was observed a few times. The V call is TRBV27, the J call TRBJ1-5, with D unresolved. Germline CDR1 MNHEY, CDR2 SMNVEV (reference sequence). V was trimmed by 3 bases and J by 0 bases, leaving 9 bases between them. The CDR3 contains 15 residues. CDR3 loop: CASSLVGNSNQPQHF. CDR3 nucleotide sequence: TGTGCCAGCAGTTTGGTGGGGAATAGCAATCAGCCCCAGCATTTT.

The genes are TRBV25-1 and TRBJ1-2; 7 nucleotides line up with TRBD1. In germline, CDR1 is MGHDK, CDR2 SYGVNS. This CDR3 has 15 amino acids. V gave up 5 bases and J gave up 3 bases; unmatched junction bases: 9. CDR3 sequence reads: CASSYYRGADYGYTF. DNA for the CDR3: TGTGCCAGCAGTTATTACAGGGGCGCAGACTATGGCTACACCTTC.

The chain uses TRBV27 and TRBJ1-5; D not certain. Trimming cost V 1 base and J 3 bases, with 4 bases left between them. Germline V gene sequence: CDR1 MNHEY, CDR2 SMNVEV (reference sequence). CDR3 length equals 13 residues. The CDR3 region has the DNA TGTGCCAGCAGTTTATGGCTCAATCAGCCCCAGCATTTT. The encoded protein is CASSLWLNQPQHF.

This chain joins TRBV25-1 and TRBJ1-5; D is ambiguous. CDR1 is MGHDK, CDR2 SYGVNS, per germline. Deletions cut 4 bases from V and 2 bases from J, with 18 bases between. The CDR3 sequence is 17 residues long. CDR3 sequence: CASSGLETGNGNQPQHF. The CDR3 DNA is TGTGCCAGCAGTGGCCTTGAAACGGGGAACGGCAATCAGCCCCAGCATTTT.

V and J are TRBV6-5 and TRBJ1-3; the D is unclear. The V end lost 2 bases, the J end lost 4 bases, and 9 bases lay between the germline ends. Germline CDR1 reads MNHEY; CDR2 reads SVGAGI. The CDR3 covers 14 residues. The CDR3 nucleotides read TGTGCCAGCAGTTACACCCTGGTCGGAAACACCATATATTTT. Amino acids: CASSYTLVGNTIYF.

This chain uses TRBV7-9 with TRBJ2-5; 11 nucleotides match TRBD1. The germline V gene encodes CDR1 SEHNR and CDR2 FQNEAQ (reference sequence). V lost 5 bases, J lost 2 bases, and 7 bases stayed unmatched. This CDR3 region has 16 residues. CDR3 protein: CASSTRDRGWQETQYF. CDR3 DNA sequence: TGTGCCAGCAGCACCCGGGACAGGGGGTGGCAAGAGACCCAGTACTTC.

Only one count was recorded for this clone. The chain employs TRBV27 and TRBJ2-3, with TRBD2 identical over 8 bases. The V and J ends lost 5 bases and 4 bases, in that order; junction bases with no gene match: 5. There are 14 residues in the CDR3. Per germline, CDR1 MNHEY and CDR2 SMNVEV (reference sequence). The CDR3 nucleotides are TGTGCCAGCAGTATCAGCGGGGGTGCAGATACGCAGTATTTT. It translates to CASSISGGADTQYF.

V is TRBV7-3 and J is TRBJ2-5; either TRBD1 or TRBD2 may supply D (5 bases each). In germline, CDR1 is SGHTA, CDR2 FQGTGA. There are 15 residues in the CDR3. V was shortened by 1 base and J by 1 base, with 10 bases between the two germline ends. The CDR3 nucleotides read TGTGCCAGCAGCTTAATGGGGGACCTCCAAGAGACCCAGTACTTC. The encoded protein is CASSLMGDLQETQYF.

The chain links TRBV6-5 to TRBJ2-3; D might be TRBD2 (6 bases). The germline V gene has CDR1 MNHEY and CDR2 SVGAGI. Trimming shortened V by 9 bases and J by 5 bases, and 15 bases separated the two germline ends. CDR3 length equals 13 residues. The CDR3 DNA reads TGTGCCAGTAGCGGAATCCAGAGAGATACGCAGTATTTT. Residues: CASSGIQRDTQYF.

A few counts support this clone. CDR3 residues: CASSPPGQQNEKLFF. DNA of the CDR3: TGTGCCAGCTCACCACCGGGACAGCAAAATGAAAAACTGTTTTTT. The V and J genes are TRBV18 and TRBJ1-4; TRBD1 matches at 7 bases. CDR1 and CDR2 (germline): KGHSH, LQKENI. J was trimmed by 5 bases and V by 0 bases; bases with no gene match: 3. The CDR3 contains 15 residues.

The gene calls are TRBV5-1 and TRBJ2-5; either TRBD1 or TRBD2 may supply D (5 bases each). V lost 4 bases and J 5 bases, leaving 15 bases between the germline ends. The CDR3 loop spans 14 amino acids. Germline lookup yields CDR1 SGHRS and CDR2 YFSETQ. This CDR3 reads CASSPGGQGETQYF. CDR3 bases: TGCGCCAGCAGCCCAGGAGGACAAGGGGAGACCCAGTACTTC.

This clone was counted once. The CDR3, as DNA: TGTGCCAGCAGTCCCGGTGGACAGGGGGCTACCGGGGAGCTGTTTTTT. Its translation: CASSPGGQGATGELFF. The chain is built from TRBV28 and TRBJ2-2, with TRBD1 matching over 11 bases. This CDR3 comprises 16 residues. V gave up 5 bases and J gave up 5 bases; unmatched junction bases: 7. Germline V CDR1 and CDR2: MDHEN, SYDVKM.

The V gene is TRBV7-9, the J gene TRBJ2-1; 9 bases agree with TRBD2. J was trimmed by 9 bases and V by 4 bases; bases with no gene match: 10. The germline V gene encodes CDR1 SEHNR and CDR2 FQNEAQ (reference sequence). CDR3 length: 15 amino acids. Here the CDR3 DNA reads TGTGCCAGCAGCTCACCCCAGGGACTAGCAAGTGAGCAGTTCTTC. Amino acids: CASSSPQGLASEQFF.

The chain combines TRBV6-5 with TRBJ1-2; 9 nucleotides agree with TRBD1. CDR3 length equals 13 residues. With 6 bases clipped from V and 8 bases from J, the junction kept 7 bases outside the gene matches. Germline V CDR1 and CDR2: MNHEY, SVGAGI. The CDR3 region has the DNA TGTGCCAGCAGCCCTAGGACAGGGGCCGGCTACACCTTC. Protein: CASSPRTGAGYTF.

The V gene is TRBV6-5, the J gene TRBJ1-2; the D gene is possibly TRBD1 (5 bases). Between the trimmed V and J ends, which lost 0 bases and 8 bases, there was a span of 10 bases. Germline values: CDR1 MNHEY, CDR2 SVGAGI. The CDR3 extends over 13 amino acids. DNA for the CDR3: TGTGCCAGCAGTTACTCGGCAGGGCAAGGCTACACCTTC. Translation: CASSYSAGQGYTF.